Only one count was recorded for the clone carrying this T cell receptor beta chain. Its target is not known. With 5 bases clipped from V and 2 bases from J, the junction kept 5 bases outside the gene matches. This CDR3 region has 14 residues. In germline, CDR1 is SGHAT, CDR2 FQNNGV. This specimen belongs to a study of shared clonotypes between healthy human individuals. Study as a whole: Every donor yielded three CD4 naive, three CD4 memory, two CD8 naive and one CD8 memory plate. General study findings and limits: Estimated richness values were generally larger in naive subsets than in memory subsets. What rarefaction showed was incomplete sorted-subset sequencing despite large depth. A few donors held about 5% of naive CD4 clonotypes in common.

In the naive CD8 group, cells lacked CD45RO and were positively selected for CCR7, so terminally differentiated effector memory CD45RA+ cells were left out. Only in-frame clones appear in the TCRdb table, and some are missing; sequencing was by immunoSEQ multiplex PCR. The sample has approximately 740,000 clones, almost 95% seen once. The sequenced sample consisted of naive CD8+ T cells sorted from blood. The gene calls are TRBV11-2 and TRBJ2-5; TRBD1 agrees at 7 bases. The clonotype comes from a man aged 25-40 years in good health. The CDR3 bases are TGTGCCAGCAGCCCCAGGGACAGTCAAGAGACCCAGTACTTC. This gives the protein CASSPRDSQETQYF.